Shown below are 18 T cell receptor beta chains from a single sample sequenced in a study of human T cells and chemical hapten exposure. TCRdb used MiXCR to reprocess the RACE reads, holding one entry per CDR3 protein. The sample contains about 350,000 distinct CDR3 sequences, about 5.4% of which appear only once. Time point denoted: pre-sensitization, week 0. Noted treatment: therapeutic diphenylcyclopropenone sensitization with weekly scalp DPC. This specimen consisted of whole blood, obtained in connection with sensitization to the hapten diphenylcyclopropenone (DPC). These receptors originate from a young woman with alopecia areata. Some clones in this sample may be carry-over from other donors' samples.

This clonotype was counted only a few times. The genes are TRBV10-3 and TRBJ1-4; D is uncertain. The V gene lost 0 bases and the J gene lost 0 bases, with 5 bases spanning the gap. This CDR3 spans 15 amino acids. The germline CDR1 and CDR2 sequences are ENHRY and SYGVKD. The CDR3 sequence is CAISESAPTNEKLFF. The DNA for the CDR3 is TGTGCCATCAGTGAGTCCGCCCCAACTAATGAAAAACTGTTTTTT.

Ten or more counts support this clonotype. The rearrangement joins TRBV11-2 to TRBJ2-2, with TRBD1 as a possible D gene (5 bases). The CDR3 extends over 13 amino acids. V gave up 3 bases and J gave up 4 bases, with 6 bases separating them. Per the germline V gene, CDR1 is SGHAT and CDR2 is FQNNGV. The CDR3 DNA reads as TGTGCCAGCAGCTTCACAGGCACCGGGGAGCTGTTTTTT. It yields the protein CASSFTGTGELFF.

This clonotype was found many times. This chain links TRBV20-1 with TRBJ2-7; weak D call: TRBD2 (5 bases). Germline V lookup: CDR1 DFQATT, CDR2 SNEGSKA (reference sequence). This CDR3 contains 14 residues. Trimming cost V 6 bases and J 1 base, with 16 bases left between them. CDR3 loop: CSARHEGGSYEQYF. The CDR3 nucleotides are TGCAGTGCCAGGCACGAGGGTGGTTCCTACGAGCAGTACTTC.

This chain connects TRBV18 to TRBJ1-2, with D possibly matching TRBD1 (5 bases). The CDR3 is 15 residues long. V lost 0 bases and J 3 bases, leaving 11 bases between the germline ends. Germline CDR1 KGHSH, CDR2 LQKENI. The CDR3, as DNA: TGTGCCAGCTCACCACCCGGGACCGACCACTATGGCTACACCTTC. Its translation: CASSPPGTDHYGYTF.

The CDR3, as DNA: TGTGCCAGCAGTGACGGACTAGCGACTCAAGAGACCCAGTACTTC. Protein: CASSDGLATQETQYF. This chain connects TRBV6-2 or TRBV6-3 to TRBJ2-5, with 9 bases aligning to TRBD2. CDR1 is MNHEY, CDR2 SVGEGT, per germline. With V trimmed by 5 bases and J by 2 bases, 6 bases remained unmatched. This CDR3 is 15 amino acids long.

The chain employs TRBV11-2 and TRBJ1-4; TRBD1 agrees at 8 bases. V lost 6 bases, J lost 8 bases, and 11 bases stayed unmatched. In germline, CDR1 is SGHAT, CDR2 FQNNGV. The CDR3 is 15 residues long. CDR3 bases: TGTGCCAGCAGTTCTAGACAGGGGACGGAAGAAAAACTGTTTTTT. This sequence encodes CASSSRQGTEEKLFF.

This clonotype came up a few times. The rearrangement joins TRBV9 to TRBJ2-7; the match to TRBD2 covers 8 bases. Germline-derived CDR1 and CDR2 are SGDLS and YYNGEE. Trimming removed 1 base from V and 2 bases from J; junction bases left unmatched: 11. This CDR3 spans 17 amino acids. The CDR3 sequence: CASSVNPLAGGTYEQYF. The CDR3, as DNA: TGTGCCAGCAGCGTAAACCCTTTGGCGGGGGGTACCTACGAGCAGTACTTC.

In its sample, this clonotype was seen a few times. This sequence joins TRBV28 and TRBJ1-2; 9 positions match TRBD1. This CDR3 is built from 16 residues. Germline loops: CDR1 MDHEN, CDR2 SYDVKM. The V segment lost 5 bases and the J segment 6 bases; nucleotides outside the gene matches: 13. CDR3: CASSLPAGQGEDGYTF. The CDR3 DNA follows: TGTGCCAGCAGTCTGCCCGCGGGACAGGGCGAAGATGGCTACACCTTC.

This clonotype showed up many times. V gene TRBV6-6 combines with J gene TRBJ1-6; no definite D call. CDR3 length: 17 amino acids. Germline V gene lookup returns CDR1 MNHNY and CDR2 SVGAGI (reference sequence). Trimming stripped 0 bases from V and 6 bases from J, with 15 bases between. DNA of the CDR3: TGTGCCAGCAGTTACTCGCCTCCCCGGAGGACTAATTCACCCCTCCACTTT. Translation gives CASSYSPPRRTNSPLHF.

The J gene is TRBJ1-2, the V gene TRBV12-3 or TRBV12-4, with 8 positions matching TRBD1. The CDR3 has 12 residues. V shed 8 bases, J shed 7 bases, and the junction held 6 bases outside the gene matches. DNA of the CDR3: TGTGCCAGCCGACAGGGGTCGACTGGCTACACCTTC. Its translation is CASRQGSTGYTF.

This clonotype occurred many times. The chain is built from TRBV12-3 or TRBV12-4 and TRBJ1-1; 9 nucleotides agree with TRBD1. Unmatched junction bases numbered 4, after V lost 5 bases and J lost 3 bases. CDR3 length equals 14 residues. In DNA, the CDR3 is TGTGCCAGCAGTGTGCGGGACAGGGACACTGAAGCTTTCTTT. It yields the protein CASSVRDRDTEAFF.

This clonotype was detected ten times or more. CDR3 bases: TGTGCCAGTAGTTCAGCTCAGGGGTTCTCCTACAATGAGCAGTTCTTC. Its protein is CASSSAQGFSYNEQFF. V gene TRBV19 combines with J gene TRBJ2-1; D perhaps matches TRBD1 (6 bases). This CDR3 contains 16 residues. Germline V gives CDR1 LNHDA, CDR2 SQIVND (reference sequence). Trimming removed 5 bases at V and 0 bases at J, with 14 bases between.

This clonotype was seen repeatedly, ten times or more. The chain uses TRBV21-1 and TRBJ1-5. TRBV21-1 has pseudogene status. This CDR3 contains 12 residues. CDR3 nucleotides: TGTGCCAGCAGCAATACCAATCAGCCCCAGCATTTT. It specifies CASSNTNQPQHF.

The genes are TRBV5-4 and TRBJ2-4; no definite D call. Germline CDR1 reads SGHNT; CDR2 reads YYREEE (reference sequence). Between the trimmed V and J ends, which lost 7 bases and 0 bases, there was a span of 8 bases. This CDR3 is built from 13 residues. The CDR3 DNA follows: TGTGCCAGCGGTCAGTTAGCCAAAAACATTCAGTACTTC. It yields the protein CASGQLAKNIQYF.

The chain carries TRBV10-3 and TRBJ1-1; possibly TRBD1 for D (5 bases). The length of the CDR3 is 15 residues. The V and J ends lost 0 bases and 4 bases respectively, with 12 bases between them. CDR1 ENHRY and CDR2 SYGVKD come from the germline V gene. The CDR3 spells CAISESTGGSTEAFF. CDR3 coding DNA: TGTGCCATCAGTGAGTCAACGGGGGGAAGCACTGAAGCTTTCTTT.

In this sample, this clonotype turned up a few times. The V gene is TRBV12-3 or TRBV12-4, the J gene TRBJ1-5; D is possibly TRBD1 (6 bases). This CDR3 spans 16 amino acids. The V end was cut by 2 bases, the J end by 1 base, with 12 bases between. The DNA for the CDR3 is TGTGCCAGCAGTTTATCACCGACAGGCAGCAATCAGCCCCAGCATTTT. This gives the protein CASSLSPTGSNQPQHF.

This clonotype was detected many times. V and J are TRBV12-3 or TRBV12-4 and TRBJ1-2, with D hard to call. Deletions cut 10 bases from V and 3 bases from J, with 15 bases between. The CDR3 spans 13 residues. CDR3: CATKAGSHYGYTF. The CDR3 coding sequence is TGTGCCACCAAAGCAGGCAGTCACTATGGCTACACCTTC.

This clonotype was picked up many times. The chain has TRBV7-8 and TRBJ1-5; D might be TRBD1 (5 bases). With 2 bases removed from V and 2 bases from J, the gap between germline ends came to 13 bases. The germline CDR1 and CDR2 sequences are SGHVS and FQNEAQ. This CDR3 region has 16 residues. The CDR3, as DNA: TGTGCCAGCAGCTTAATCCCTGGAGGGGGCAATCAGCCCCAGCATTTT. Its protein is CASSLIPGGGNQPQHF.